The source of this TCR beta chain is a study of OX40 agonist ivuxolimab in advanced cancers. Study details: The dose of intravenous ivuxolimab that patients received every 2 weeks ranged from 0.01 to 10 mg/kg. Dose-escalation patients were diagnosed with hepatocellular carcinoma, melanoma, renal cell cancer or head and neck cancer. Study-level findings and limits: Blood T cells, both CD4+ and CD8+, expanded clonally by week 6 at 0.1 to 3.0 mg/kg. Low normalized clonal expansion also occurred in some nonresponding patients.

Data came from immunoSEQ multiplex PCR; TCRdb stores just in-frame clones and leaves some out. The sample includes tens of thousands of clones, around 84% seen only once; the top ten take around 1%. Remarks on this clone: What it recognizes is unknown.

Germline values: CDR1 SGHDT, CDR2 YYEEEE. With 4 bases removed from V and 0 bases from J, the gap between germline ends came to 10 bases. There are 14 residues in the CDR3. The chain carries TRBV5-6 and TRBJ1-1; D is undetermined. The material was CD4+ or CD8+ T cells sorted from blood, obtained in a trial of the OX40 agonist ivuxolimab. This TCR was recovered from an adult with an advanced solid tumor such as melanoma, head and neck, liver or kidney cancer. This chain's CDR3 is CASSPVYVNTEAFF. The CDR3, as DNA: TGTGCCAGCAGCCCGGTCTACGTGAACACTGAAGCTTTCTTT.